These 31 T cell receptor beta chains came from one sample sequenced in a study of OX40 agonist ivuxolimab in advanced cancers. The method was immunoSEQ multiplex PCR; TCRdb's version includes in-frame clones alone and lacks a portion of them. The data contain about 80,000 clones, over 80% of them seen just once; the ten biggest clones take up about 8.6%. Source: CD4+ or CD8+ T cells sorted from blood, taken in a trial of the OX40 agonist ivuxolimab. These TCRs come from an adult with an advanced solid tumor such as melanoma, head and neck, liver or kidney cancer.

The chain carries TRBV7-2 and TRBJ2-5; 12 bases agree with TRBD2. Germline V gene lookup returns CDR1 SGHTA and CDR2 FQGNSA. Trimming at V came to 3 bases and at J to 2 bases, leaving 1 base not matched to a gene. The CDR3 spans 15 residues. CDR3 protein: CASSLLAGGQETQYF. CDR3 sequence (DNA): TGTGCCAGCAGCTTGCTAGCGGGGGGGCAAGAGACCCAGTACTTC.

This clone is a singleton in its sample. This chain joins TRBV7-8 and TRBJ2-1; TRBD2 might be the D (6 bases). Trimming shortened V by 5 bases and J by 1 base, and 15 bases separated the two germline ends. This CDR3 spans 16 amino acids. Germline V lookup: CDR1 SGHVS, CDR2 FQNEAQ. This CDR3 is CASSPYMAGSYNEQFF. CDR3 in DNA: TGTGCCAGCAGCCCCTACATGGCGGGATCCTACAATGAGCAGTTCTTC. Full variable domain (missing parts from reference TRBV7-8 and TRBJ2-1): GAGVSQSPRYKVAKRGQDVALRCDPISGHVSLFWYQQALGQGPEFLTYFQNEAQLDKSGLPSDRFFAERPEGSVSTLKIQRTQQEDSAVYLCASSPYMAGSYNEQFFGPGTRLTVL.

The V call is TRBV27, the J call TRBJ1-2; 7 nucleotides line up with TRBD1. The CDR3 extends over 13 amino acids. Germline V gives CDR1 MNHEY, CDR2 SMNVEV (reference sequence). V dropped 3 bases and J dropped 8; count of bases not matched to a gene: 6. CDR3 DNA sequence: TGTGCCAGCAGTTTTGGGCAGGGGGACGGCTACACCTTC. It codes for CASSFGQGDGYTF.

The chain couples TRBV27 to TRBJ2-7; D perhaps matches TRBD1 (5 bases). The CDR3 is 16 residues long. Germline loops: CDR1 MNHEY, CDR2 SMNVEV (reference sequence). V was trimmed by 0 bases and J by 2 bases, leaving 14 bases between them. CDR3 residues: CASSLSRGTSPYEQYF. CDR3 DNA: TGTGCCAGCAGTTTATCAAGGGGAACAAGCCCCTACGAGCAGTACTTC.

The genes are TRBV2 and TRBJ1-1, with 7 bases aligning to TRBD1. Germline V CDR1 and CDR2: SNHLY, FYNNEI. The ends lost 7 bases at V and 1 base at J; junction bases unmatched: 12. The CDR3 length is 16 residues. DNA for the CDR3: TGTGCCAGCAATCCAGGGGGAATACGATGGAACACTGAAGCTTTCTTT. As protein: CASNPGGIRWNTEAFF.

This chain connects TRBV30 to TRBJ2-3; 7 bases fit TRBD1. The CDR3 sequence is 16 residues long. Unmatched junction bases numbered 11, after V lost 2 bases and J lost 3 bases. CDR1 is GTSNPN, CDR2 SVGIG, per germline (reference sequence). CDR3 sequence reads: CAWSSYRGEGTDTQYF. The CDR3, as DNA: TGTGCCTGGAGTTCCTACAGGGGTGAAGGGACAGATACGCAGTATTTT.

The chain is built from TRBV27 and TRBJ1-2; D gene unclear. Per germline, CDR1 MNHEY and CDR2 SMNVEV (reference sequence). The CDR3 runs 15 residues. V was pared by 0 bases and J by 2 bases, with 10 bases between. The CDR3 sequence: CASSLSKGLNYGYTF. DNA for the CDR3: TGTGCCAGCAGTTTATCGAAAGGGCTGAACTATGGCTACACCTTC.

The chain couples TRBV4-3 to TRBJ2-3, with 9 bases aligning to TRBD2. V shed 1 base and J 4 bases; nucleotides not matched to a gene: 9. The CDR3 runs to 17 residues. Germline loops: CDR1 LGHNA, CDR2 YSLEER. The CDR3 region has the DNA TGCGCCAGCAGCCAAGGGCTACGAGCGGGGGGCGCAGATACGCAGTATTTT. This sequence encodes CASSQGLRAGGADTQYF.

The gene calls are TRBV21-1 and TRBJ2-2; the listed D gene, TRBD1, was not tested against the DNA. TRBV21-1 constitutes a pseudogene. CDR3 size: 17 residues. The CDR3 protein is CASSKEPRPDRSGELFF. In nucleotides, the CDR3 is TGTGCCAGCAGCAAAGAGCCCCGACCAGACAGGTCCGGGGAGCTGTTTTTT.

The chain has TRBV2 and TRBJ2-3, with 12 bases fitting TRBD2. Germline V CDR1 and CDR2: SNHLY, FYNNEI. V was clipped by 1 base and J by 7 bases; unmatched bases: 3. CDR3 size: 15 residues. CDR3 residues: CASSEGLAGAYTQYF. The CDR3 DNA follows: TGTGCCAGCAGTGAAGGACTAGCGGGGGCATATACGCAGTATTTT.

V and J are TRBV6-6 and TRBJ1-5; D unresolved. Between the trimmed V and J ends, which lost 0 bases and 3 bases, there was a span of 12 bases. Per germline, CDR1 MNHNY and CDR2 SVGAGI (reference sequence). This CDR3 is 16 amino acids long. Here the CDR3 reads CASSYSLRHINQPQHF. The DNA of the CDR3 is TGTGCCAGCAGTTACTCACTCAGGCACATCAATCAGCCCCAGCATTTT.

The chain has TRBV11-2 and TRBJ2-1; tentatively, D is TRBD1 or TRBD2 (5 bases each). V dropped 1 base and J dropped 4 bases, with 11 bases sitting between them. Germline V CDR1 and CDR2: SGHAT, FQNNGV. The CDR3 has 15 residues. This CDR3 is CASSLVGGGYNEQFF. In nucleotides, the CDR3 is TGTGCCAGCAGCTTAGTAGGTGGGGGATACAATGAGCAGTTCTTC. The full variable domain, completed using reference TRBV11-2 and TRBJ2-1, is EAGVAQSPRYKIIEKRQSVAFWCNPISGHATLYWYQQILGQGPKLLIQFQNNGVVDDSQLPKDRFSAERLKGVDSTLKIQPAKLEDSAVYLCASSLVGGGYNEQFFGPGTRLTVL.

This clone has only one observation. The rearrangement joins TRBV10-3 to TRBJ2-5; 8 nucleotides line up with TRBD2. With V trimmed by 2 bases and J by 7 bases, 9 bases remained unmatched. The CDR3 consists of 15 residues. Germline-derived CDR1 and CDR2 are ENHRY and SYGVKD. The CDR3 region is CAISEASGPGGTQYF. For the CDR3, the DNA is TGTGCCATCAGTGAGGCTAGCGGGCCTGGGGGGACCCAGTACTTC.

The chain combines TRBV19 with TRBJ1-6, with D possibly matching TRBD1 (5 bases). Between the trimmed V and J ends, which lost 1 base and 6 bases, there was a span of 10 bases. The CDR3 is made up of 15 amino acids. Germline lookup yields CDR1 LNHDA and CDR2 SQIVND (reference sequence). The DNA for the CDR3 is TGTGCCAGTAGTATAGGCCCAGGGTTTAATTCACCCCTCCACTTT. Protein sequence: CASSIGPGFNSPLHF. Filled out from reference TRBV19 and TRBJ1-6, the complete variable domain reads DGGITQSPKYLFRKEGQNVTLSCEQNLNHDAMYWYRQDPGQGLRLIYYSQIVNDFQKGDIAEGYSVSREKKESFPLTVTSAQKNPTAFYLCASSIGPGFNSPLHFGNGTRLTVT.

This clone came up a few times. CDR3 in amino acids: CASSVNRWTAHNTGELFF. In nucleotides, the CDR3 is TGTGCCAGCAGCGTAAATCGATGGACAGCCCATAACACCGGGGAGCTGTTTTTT. This sequence joins TRBV9 and TRBJ2-2; tentatively, D is TRBD1 (6 bases). With 1 base removed from V and 2 bases from J, the gap between germline ends came to 18 bases. The CDR3 spans 18 residues. Germline lookup yields CDR1 SGDLS and CDR2 YYNGEE.

The chain recombines TRBV6-4 with TRBJ2-7; D uncertain. The CDR3 runs to 15 residues. Trimming stripped 3 bases from V and 1 base from J, with 13 bases between. Germline V lookup: CDR1 MRHNA, CDR2 SNTAGT. In DNA, the CDR3 is TGTGCCAGCAGTGATAGGTGGGCCCCTTCCTACGAGCAGTACTTC. Translation gives CASSDRWAPSYEQYF.

The chain combines TRBV2 with TRBJ2-7; D call uncertain. Germline V gives CDR1 SNHLY, CDR2 FYNNEI. This CDR3 region has 11 residues. V shed 6 bases and J shed 7 bases, with 10 bases lying between them. CDR3 coding DNA: TGTGCCAGCAGAACTTTTCTGGAGCAGTACTTC. As protein: CASRTFLEQYF.

The chain recombines TRBV6-5 with TRBJ2-7; 7 bases fit TRBD1. The V segment lost 11 bases and the J segment 2 bases; nucleotides outside the gene matches: 9. CDR3 length: 13 residues. Germline values: CDR1 MNHEY, CDR2 SVGAGI. CDR3 sequence: CAATRGLTYEQYF. The DNA for the CDR3 is TGTGCCGCAACAAGGGGGCTGACCTACGAGCAGTACTTC.

V is TRBV19 and J is TRBJ2-7; perhaps TRBD2 as D (5 bases). V was cut by 8 bases and J by 2 bases, with 13 bases left in between. This CDR3 is 13 amino acids long. The germline gives CDR1 LNHDA, CDR2 SQIVND (reference sequence). The CDR3 loop is CASAFGLTYEQYF. CDR3 nucleotides: TGTGCCAGTGCCTTTGGACTGACCTACGAGCAGTACTTC.

The rearrangement joins TRBV19 to TRBJ2-7; tentative D call: TRBD1 (6 bases). Trimming pared 3 bases from V and 3 bases from J, leaving 15 bases between. The CDR3 sequence is 15 residues long. Germline-derived CDR1 and CDR2 are LNHDA and SQIVND (reference sequence). Here the CDR3 DNA reads TGTGCCAGTAGTATCGGACAGACAATATTCTACGAGCAGTACTTC. It encodes CASSIGQTIFYEQYF. Variable domain in full (rest from reference TRBV19 and TRBJ2-7): DGGITQSPKYLFRKEGQNVTLSCEQNLNHDAMYWYRQDPGQGLRLIYYSQIVNDFQKGDIAEGYSVSREKKESFPLTVTSAQKNPTAFYLCASSIGQTIFYEQYFGPGTRLTVT.

The table lists this clone with many counts. This chain uses TRBV5-4 with TRBJ2-7; D might be TRBD2 (5 bases). V shed 4 bases and J shed 1 base, with 9 bases lying between them. The germline CDR1 and CDR2 sequences are SGHNT and YYREEE (reference sequence). The CDR3 is 13 residues long. CDR3: CASSQRESYEQYF. In DNA form, the CDR3 reads TGTGCCAGCAGCCAGAGGGAGTCCTACGAGCAGTACTTC.

The chain is built from TRBV11-2 and TRBJ2-7, with 7 bases fitting TRBD1. CDR3 size: 15 residues. With 2 bases clipped from V and 4 bases from J, the junction kept 8 bases outside the gene matches. Per germline, CDR1 SGHAT and CDR2 FQNNGV. The CDR3 bases are TGTGCCAGCAGCTTACCTTTCGGCAGGGGGTACGAGCAGTACTTC. Its protein product is CASSLPFGRGYEQYF.

This clone was seen a handful of times. The V gene is TRBV2, the J gene TRBJ2-7, with D unresolved. V lost 0 bases and J 3 bases, leaving 3 bases between the germline ends. This CDR3 comprises 12 residues. The germline gives CDR1 SNHLY, CDR2 FYNNEI. CDR3 nucleotide sequence: TGTGCCAGCAGTGAAGCGTACTACGAGCAGTACTTC. This encodes CASSEAYYEQYF.

The J gene is TRBJ2-1, the V gene TRBV19; D tentatively reads TRBD1 or TRBD2 (5 bases each). The CDR3 sequence is 12 residues long. Deletions cut 10 bases from V and 6 bases from J, with 13 bases between. Germline CDR1 and CDR2: LNHDA and SQIVND (reference sequence). This CDR3 is CATRERGNEQFF. For the CDR3, the DNA is TGTGCCACCCGTGAGAGGGGCAATGAGCAGTTCTTC.

The chain combines TRBV30 with TRBJ1-1, with 7 bases that match TRBD1. The CDR3 contains 14 residues. CDR1 is GTSNPN, CDR2 SVGIG, per germline (reference sequence). J was trimmed by 5 bases and V by 3 bases; bases with no gene match: 9. CDR3 coding DNA: TGTGCCTGGAGGTCAGACAGGGCAAGAACTGAAGCTTTCTTT. Translated: CAWRSDRARTEAFF.

The chain links TRBV5-1 to TRBJ1-2; D possibly corresponds to TRBD1 (6 bases). The CDR3 runs to 14 residues. Germline CDR1 and CDR2: SGHRS and YFSETQ. V lost 0 bases and J lost 5, with 11 bases in between. The CDR3 nucleotides are TGCGCCAGCAGCTTGGGACAGGCGGGATATGGCTACACCTTC. Amino acid sequence: CASSLGQAGYGYTF. Filled out from reference TRBV5-1 and TRBJ1-2, the complete variable domain reads KAGVTQTPRYLIKTRGQQVTLSCSPISGHRSVSWYQQTPGQGLQFLFEYFSETQRNKGNFPGRFSGRQFSNSRSEMNVSTLELGDSALYLCASSLGQAGYGYTFGSGTRLTVV.

This clone is classed as medium-sized (0.01 to 0.1%). This rearrangement joins TRBV6-4 to TRBJ2-2, with D unresolved. V was shortened by 2 bases and J by 3 bases, with 4 bases between the two germline ends. The CDR3 length is 13 residues. Germline CDR1 reads MRHNA; CDR2 reads SNTAGT. The CDR3 region is CASSDRDTGELFF. Written as DNA, the CDR3 is TGTGCCAGCAGTGACAGGGACACCGGGGAGCTGTTTTTT.

This rearrangement joins TRBV19 to TRBJ2-7; 7 bases are shared with TRBD1. CDR1 LNHDA and CDR2 SQIVND come from the germline V gene (reference sequence). CDR3 length: 14 residues. V shed 5 bases, J shed 3 bases, and the junction held 7 bases outside the gene matches. CDR3: CASSSGTAVYEQYF. CDR3 DNA sequence: TGTGCCAGTAGTTCTGGGACAGCCGTCTACGAGCAGTACTTC. The whole variable domain, remainder taken from reference TRBV19 and TRBJ2-7, is DGGITQSPKYLFRKEGQNVTLSCEQNLNHDAMYWYRQDPGQGLRLIYYSQIVNDFQKGDIAEGYSVSREKKESFPLTVTSAQKNPTAFYLCASSSGTAVYEQYFGPGTRLTVT.

The V call is TRBV10-2, the J call TRBJ2-5, with D tentatively TRBD1 (6 bases). CDR3 length: 10 residues. Germline loops: CDR1 WSHSY, CDR2 SAAADI. Trimming stripped 7 bases from V and 10 bases from J, with 10 bases between. In DNA, the CDR3 is TGCGCCAGCACCGGGGACATCCAGTACTTC. This gives the protein CASTGDIQYF.

The rearrangement joins TRBV4-3 to TRBJ2-1; weak D call: TRBD2 (6 bases). CDR3 length equals 16 residues. Germline V CDR1 and CDR2: LGHNA, YSLEER. The V end lost 0 bases, the J end lost 1 base, and 10 bases lay between the germline ends. The CDR3 DNA follows: TGCGCCAGCAGCCAAGATCTTGGGACTTCCTACAATGAGCAGTTCTTC. Residues: CASSQDLGTSYNEQFF.

This sequence joins TRBV9 and TRBJ1-3; D remains unclear. This CDR3 is 12 amino acids long. Per the germline V gene, CDR1 is SGDLS and CDR2 is YYNGEE. V was clipped by 1 base and J by 4 bases, with 3 bases between them. The CDR3 DNA follows: TGTGCCAGCAGCGTACCCGGAAACACCATATATTTT. Its protein product is CASSVPGNTIYF.